The rows below give T cell receptor beta chains drawn from one sample of a study of molecular identifiers for immune sequencing clone quantification. One entry per CDR3 protein, called by TCRdb with MiXCR from the PCR reads. The sample yields tens of thousands of distinct CDR3 sequences, about 19% seen once. The sample was naive CD8+ T cells from blood, with Jurkat cell RNA spiked in. The receptors come from a human donor in good health. Some libraries in this study had Jurkat cell RNA spiked in. The CDR3 runs from the conserved cysteine through the conserved F or W. The order of the fields is CDR3 DNA, CDR3 protein, V gene, J gene, D gene, clone size. D genes are given only for firm matches. Rows give clone size only sometimes, using once, few, many, or a class for an expanded clone.

TGTGCCAGCAGCTTAACGACTGGTAACGAGCAGTACTTC	CASSLTTGNEQYF	TRBV13	TRBJ2-7	-	-
TGTGCCAGCAGTTGGGGAACTGAAGCTTTCTTT	CASSWGTEAFF	TRBV6-2/TRBV6-3	TRBJ1-1	-	many
TGCAGTGCTAAAGGGACTCACTCCTACGAGCAGTACTTC	CSAKGTHSYEQYF	TRBV20-1	TRBJ2-7	-	-
TGTGCCAGCAGCCAATTCTGGGGTTCGGAAGCTTTCTTT	CASSQFWGSEAFF	TRBV4-2	TRBJ1-1	-	many
TGCGCCAGCAGCCCGAAATCACCGGCCGACGAGCAGTACTTC	CASSPKSPADEQYF	TRBV4-1	TRBJ2-7	-	many
TGCGCCAGCAGCCAAGAGACAGCCCCCTACGAGCAGTACTTC	CASSQETAPYEQYF	TRBV4-1	TRBJ2-7	-	many
TGTGCCAGCAGTGAATGGTTTGAGGCGGACGAAGCTTTCTTT	CASSEWFEADEAFF	TRBV6-1	TRBJ1-1	-	many
TGCGCCAGCAGCCAAGAGGCGAGGGTCACAGATACGCAGTATTTT	CASSQEARVTDTQYF	TRBV4-1	TRBJ2-3	-	once
TGCGCCAGCAGCCAAGATAAGGCCTCCGGCTACGAGCAGTACTTC	CASSQDKASGYEQYF	TRBV4-3	TRBJ2-7	-	many
TGTGCCAGCAGTTTCGGGTCTTACGAGCAGTACTTC	CASSFGSYEQYF	TRBV12-3/TRBV12-4	TRBJ2-7	-	many
TGTGCCAGCAGGCAGGACTCCTACAATGAGCAGTTCTTC	CASRQDSYNEQFF	TRBV28	TRBJ2-1	-	-
TGTGCCAGCAGTTACGGTGGCACTGAAGCTTTCTTT	CASSYGGTEAFF	TRBV6-5	TRBJ1-1	-	many
TGCGCCAGCAGCCAAGATTCTTCCTCTAGCGGGTTGTACAATGAGCAGTTCTTC	CASSQDSSSSGLYNEQFF	TRBV4-1	TRBJ2-1	TRBD2	many
TGTGCCAGCAGTTCCTGGCCGACGGCGGAATACAATGAGCAGTTCTTC	CASSSWPTAEYNEQFF	TRBV27	TRBJ2-1	-	many
TGTGCCAGCAGTTTGGGTCAGACCTACGAGCAGTACTTC	CASSLGQTYEQYF	TRBV28	TRBJ2-7	-	medium-sized
TGTGCCAGTAGTCCGGCGGACAGTGCCGACACTGAAGCTTTCTTT	CASSPADSADTEAFF	TRBV19	TRBJ1-1	-	-
TGTGCCAGCAGCCGCGGTTCCTACGAGCAGTACTTC	CASSRGSYEQYF	TRBV28	TRBJ2-7	-	-
TGTGCCAGCAGCTCCGAACTAGCGGGCCTCACAGATACTCAGTATTTT	CASSSELAGLTDTQYF	TRBV7-3	TRBJ2-3	TRBD2	-
TGCGCCAGCAGCCAAAGCGGAGGTCACCACGAGCAGTACTTC	CASSQSGGHHEQYF	TRBV4-1	TRBJ2-7	-	many
TGTGCCAGCAGCTCTAGTATAAGGTTAACTAATGAAAAACTGTTTTTT	CASSSSIRLTNEKLFF	TRBV7-9	TRBJ1-4	-	few
TGTGCCAGCAGTTTCATGGGTCAGCCCCAGCATTTT	CASSFMGQPQHF	TRBV7-8	TRBJ1-5	-	many
TGTGCCAGTAGTATCGTTGCCGATACCTACGAGCAGTACTTC	CASSIVADTYEQYF	TRBV19	TRBJ2-7	-	many
TGTGCCAGCAGCCAGGGGGCCAAAAACATTCAGTACTTC	CASSQGAKNIQYF	TRBV27	TRBJ2-4	-	many
TGTGCCAGCAGCTTAGAAGCGGCTAGCACAGATACGCAGTATTTT	CASSLEAASTDTQYF	TRBV7-6	TRBJ2-3	-	many
TGCGCCAGCAGCCAAGGTAGGGTTGGAACATGGTTCGAAGCTTTCTTT	CASSQGRVGTWFEAFF	TRBV4-1	TRBJ1-1	-	many
TGTGCCAGCAGCATAGTACGGGGTTCCTACGAGCAGTACTTC	CASSIVRGSYEQYF	TRBV27	TRBJ2-7	-	many
TGTGCCAGCCAAAACTCCTACAATGAGCAGTTCTTC	CASQNSYNEQFF	TRBV7-6	TRBJ2-1	-	few
TGTGCCAGCAGTTTAGTGGCGGTCTACGAGCAGTACTTC	CASSLVAVYEQYF	TRBV12-3/TRBV12-4	TRBJ2-7	-	many
TGTGCCAGCAGTGAATTGTCCCAGGGGAACTATGGCTACACCTTC	CASSELSQGNYGYTF	TRBV2	TRBJ1-2	-	many
TGTGCCAGCAGAGAGGGGGCAGCCTGCGAGCAGTACTTC	CASREGAACEQYF	TRBV27	TRBJ2-7	TRBD1	-
TGTGCCAGCAGCTTTGGAGGCAGAGGTGAAAAACTGTTTTTT	CASSFGGRGEKLFF	TRBV7-6	TRBJ1-4	-	many
TGTGCCAGCAGTTACACCCTGAAGGGGGGCAGCTCCAATGAGCAGTTCTTC	CASSYTLKGGSSNEQFF	TRBV6-5	TRBJ2-1	-	many
TGTGCCTGGAGTCAGGCAATGGGAGGGGAGGATGAGCAGTTCTTC	CAWSQAMGGEDEQFF	TRBV30	TRBJ2-1	TRBD2	many
TGTGCCAGCAGCTTATTGGAGTTCGATGAGCAGTTCTTC	CASSLLEFDEQFF	TRBV7-2	TRBJ2-1	-	many
TGTGCCAGTGTTTGGGGACAGGGGGCTTCTGGGGAGCTGTTTTTT	CASVWGQGASGELFF	TRBV19	TRBJ2-2	TRBD1	many
TGTGCCAGCAGCGCCGGGACAGGTAGCAATCAGCCCCAGCATTTT	CASSAGTGSNQPQHF	TRBV11-2	TRBJ1-5	TRBD1	-
TGTGCCACCAGGGGGGACAGGTCTGAGAACACTGAAGCTTTCTTT	CATRGDRSENTEAFF	TRBV24-1	TRBJ1-1	TRBD1	many
TGTGCCAGCAGTTTATCCGGGGGGCGAGGGATCCAGCCCCAGCATTTT	CASSLSGGRGIQPQHF	TRBV27	TRBJ1-5	-	many
TGTGCCAGCAGCGTCCGGCTAGCGGGGGGTTTAGAAGAGACCCAGTACTTC	CASSVRLAGGLEETQYF	TRBV9	TRBJ2-5	TRBD2	many
TGTGCCAGCAGGGACGCGGGGACTGAAGCTTTCTTT	CASRDAGTEAFF	TRBV12-3/TRBV12-4	TRBJ1-1	-	many
TGTGCCAGCAGCTATGACGGAGGCTTCTCCTACGAGCAGTACTTC	CASSYDGGFSYEQYF	TRBV11-2	TRBJ2-7	-	many
TGTGCCAGCAGCTTGGTGGACCACGAGCAGTACTTC	CASSLVDHEQYF	TRBV5-5	TRBJ2-7	-	many
TGCAGTGCTAGAGATTACCAGGGAGAGAACACCGGGGAGCTGTTTTTT	CSARDYQGENTGELFF	TRBV20-1	TRBJ2-2	-	many
TGCGCCAGCTGGGACCGGGCCGAGACCTACGAGCAGTACTTC	CASWDRAETYEQYF	TRBV5-1	TRBJ2-7	-	many